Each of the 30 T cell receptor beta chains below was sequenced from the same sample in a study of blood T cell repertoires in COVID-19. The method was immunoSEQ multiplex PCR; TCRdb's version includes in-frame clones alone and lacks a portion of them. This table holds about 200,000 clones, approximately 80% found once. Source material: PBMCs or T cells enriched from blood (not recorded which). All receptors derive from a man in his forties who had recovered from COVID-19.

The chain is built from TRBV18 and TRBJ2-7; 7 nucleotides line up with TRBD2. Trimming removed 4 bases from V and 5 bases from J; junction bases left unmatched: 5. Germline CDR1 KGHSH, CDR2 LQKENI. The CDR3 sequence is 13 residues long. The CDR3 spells CASSRTGGHEQYF. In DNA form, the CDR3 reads TGTGCCAGCTCACGGACGGGGGGACACGAGCAGTACTTC.

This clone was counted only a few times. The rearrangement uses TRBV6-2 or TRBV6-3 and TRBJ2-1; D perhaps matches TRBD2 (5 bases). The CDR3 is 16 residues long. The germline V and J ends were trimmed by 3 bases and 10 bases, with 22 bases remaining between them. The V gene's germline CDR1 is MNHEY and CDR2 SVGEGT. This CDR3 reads CASSYDGIKILGEQFF. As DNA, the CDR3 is TGTGCCAGCAGTTATGACGGGATAAAAATCCTAGGGGAGCAGTTCTTC.

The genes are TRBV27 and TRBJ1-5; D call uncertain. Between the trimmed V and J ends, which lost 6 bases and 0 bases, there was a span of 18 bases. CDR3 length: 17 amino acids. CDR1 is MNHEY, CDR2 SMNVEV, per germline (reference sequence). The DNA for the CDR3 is TGTGCCAGCAGGGGAGGAGCCACCGCGGATAGCAATCAGCCCCAGCATTTT. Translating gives CASRGGATADSNQPQHF.

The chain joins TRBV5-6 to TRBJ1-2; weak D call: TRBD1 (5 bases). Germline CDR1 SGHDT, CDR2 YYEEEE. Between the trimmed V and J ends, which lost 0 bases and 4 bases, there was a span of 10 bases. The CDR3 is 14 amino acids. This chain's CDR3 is CASSLGQTVYGYTF. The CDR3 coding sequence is TGTGCCAGCAGCTTGGGCCAGACAGTCTATGGCTACACCTTC.

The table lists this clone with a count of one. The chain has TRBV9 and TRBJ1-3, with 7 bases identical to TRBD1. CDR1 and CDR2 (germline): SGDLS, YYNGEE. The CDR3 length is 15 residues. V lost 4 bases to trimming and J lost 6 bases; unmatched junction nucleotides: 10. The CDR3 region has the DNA TGTGCCAGCAGCCCAGGGACAGAGTTTTTAAACACCATATATTTT. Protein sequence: CASSPGTEFLNTIYF.

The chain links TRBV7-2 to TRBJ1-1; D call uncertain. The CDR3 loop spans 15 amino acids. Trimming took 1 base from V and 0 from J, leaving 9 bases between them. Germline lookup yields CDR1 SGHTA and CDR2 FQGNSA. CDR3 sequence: CASSLDEAMNTEAFF. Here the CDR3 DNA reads TGTGCCAGCAGCTTAGACGAGGCCATGAACACTGAAGCTTTCTTT.

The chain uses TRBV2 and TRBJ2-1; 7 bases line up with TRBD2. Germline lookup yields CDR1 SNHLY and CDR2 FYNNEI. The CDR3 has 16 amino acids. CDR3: CGAPAGRGSSYNEQFF. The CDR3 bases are TGTGGAGCACCTGCGGGGCGGGGGAGCTCCTACAATGAGCAGTTCTTC.

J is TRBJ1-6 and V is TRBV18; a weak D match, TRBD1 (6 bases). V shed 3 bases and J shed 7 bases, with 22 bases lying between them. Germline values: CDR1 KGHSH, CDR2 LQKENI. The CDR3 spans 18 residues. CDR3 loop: CASSPAFARGVENSPLHF. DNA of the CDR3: TGTGCCAGCTCACCGGCGTTTGCCAGGGGTGTAGAGAATTCACCCCTCCACTTT.

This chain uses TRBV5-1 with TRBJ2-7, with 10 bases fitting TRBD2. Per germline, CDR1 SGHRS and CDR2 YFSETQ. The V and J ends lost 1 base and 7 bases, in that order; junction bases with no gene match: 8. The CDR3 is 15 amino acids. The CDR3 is CASSLFLAGAGEQYV. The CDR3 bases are TGCGCCAGCAGCTTGTTTCTAGCGGGAGCTGGAGAGCAGTACGTC.

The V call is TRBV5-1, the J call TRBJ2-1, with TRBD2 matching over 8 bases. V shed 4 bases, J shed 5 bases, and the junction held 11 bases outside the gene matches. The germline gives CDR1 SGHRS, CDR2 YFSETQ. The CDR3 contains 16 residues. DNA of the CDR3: TGCGCCAGCAGCCCTACCTCGGGAGGGCCGGACAATGAGCAGTTCTTC. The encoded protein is CASSPTSGGPDNEQFF.

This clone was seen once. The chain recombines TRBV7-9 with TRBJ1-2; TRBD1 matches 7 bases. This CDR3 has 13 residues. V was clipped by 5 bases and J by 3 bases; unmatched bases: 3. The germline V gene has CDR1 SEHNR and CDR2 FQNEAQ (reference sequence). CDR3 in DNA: TGTGCCAGCAGCGCCGGGACAGACTATGGCTACACCTTC. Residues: CASSAGTDYGYTF.

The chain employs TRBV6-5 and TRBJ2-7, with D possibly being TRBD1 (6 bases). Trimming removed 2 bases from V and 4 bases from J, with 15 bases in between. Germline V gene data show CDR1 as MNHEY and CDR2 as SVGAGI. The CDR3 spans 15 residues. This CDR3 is CASSYQLGTSYEQYF. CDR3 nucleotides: TGTGCCAGCAGTTACCAACTTGGGACAAGTTACGAGCAGTACTTC.

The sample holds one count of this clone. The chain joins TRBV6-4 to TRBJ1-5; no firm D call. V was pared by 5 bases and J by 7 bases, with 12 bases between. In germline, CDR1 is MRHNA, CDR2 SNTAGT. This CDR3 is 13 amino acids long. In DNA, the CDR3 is TGTGCCAGCAGTACGGAGGAACGGCAGCCCCAGCATTTT. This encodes CASSTEERQPQHF.

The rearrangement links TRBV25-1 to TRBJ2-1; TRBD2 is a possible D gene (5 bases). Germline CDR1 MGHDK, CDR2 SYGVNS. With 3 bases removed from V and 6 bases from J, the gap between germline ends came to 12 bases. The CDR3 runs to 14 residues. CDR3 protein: CASSEMEAVNEQFF. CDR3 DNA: TGTGCCAGCAGTGAGATGGAGGCGGTCAATGAGCAGTTCTTC.

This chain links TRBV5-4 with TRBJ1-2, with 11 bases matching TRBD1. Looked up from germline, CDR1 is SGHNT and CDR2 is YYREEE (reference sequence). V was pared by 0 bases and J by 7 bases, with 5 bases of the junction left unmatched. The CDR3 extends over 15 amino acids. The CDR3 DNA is TGTGCCAGCAGCTTGGCAAGGACAGGGGGCTTTGGCTACACCTTC. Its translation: CASSLARTGGFGYTF.

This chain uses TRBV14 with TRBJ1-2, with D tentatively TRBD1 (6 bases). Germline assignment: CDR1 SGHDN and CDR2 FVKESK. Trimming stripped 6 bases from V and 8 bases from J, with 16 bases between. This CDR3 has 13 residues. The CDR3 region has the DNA TGTGCCAGCAGACCACAGGGAGTAGAAGGCTACACCTTC. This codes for CASRPQGVEGYTF.

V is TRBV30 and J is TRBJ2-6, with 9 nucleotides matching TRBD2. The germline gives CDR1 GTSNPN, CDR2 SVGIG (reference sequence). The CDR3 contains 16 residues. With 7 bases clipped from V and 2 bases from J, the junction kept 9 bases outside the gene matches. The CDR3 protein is CASPRTSDAGANVLTF. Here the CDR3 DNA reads TGTGCCTCTCCGCGGACTAGCGATGCTGGGGCCAACGTCCTGACTTTC.

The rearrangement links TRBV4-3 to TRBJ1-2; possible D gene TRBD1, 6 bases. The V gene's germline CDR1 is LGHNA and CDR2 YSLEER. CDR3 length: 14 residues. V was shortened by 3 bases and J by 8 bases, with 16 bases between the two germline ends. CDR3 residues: CASSQKTGLRGYTF. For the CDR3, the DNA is TGCGCCAGCAGCCAGAAAACAGGGTTACGCGGCTACACCTTC.

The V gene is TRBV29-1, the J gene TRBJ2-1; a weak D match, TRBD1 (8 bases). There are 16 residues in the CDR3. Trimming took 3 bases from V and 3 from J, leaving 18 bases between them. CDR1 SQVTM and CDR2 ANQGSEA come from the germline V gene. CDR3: CSVEGGTGQYYNEQFF. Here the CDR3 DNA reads TGCAGCGTTGAGGGAGGGACAGGACAATACTACAATGAGCAGTTCTTC.

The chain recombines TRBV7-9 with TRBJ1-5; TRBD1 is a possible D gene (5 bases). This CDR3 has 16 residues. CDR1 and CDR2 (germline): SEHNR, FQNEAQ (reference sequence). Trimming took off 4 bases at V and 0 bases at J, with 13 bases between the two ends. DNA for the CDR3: TGTGCCAGCAGCTCTTGGTCGGGGGTTAGCAATCAGCCCCAGCATTTT. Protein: CASSSWSGVSNQPQHF.

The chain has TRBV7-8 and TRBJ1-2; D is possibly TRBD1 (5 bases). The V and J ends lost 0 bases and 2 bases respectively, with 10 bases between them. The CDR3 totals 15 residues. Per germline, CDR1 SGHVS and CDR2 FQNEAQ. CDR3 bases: TGTGCCAGCAGCTTAGCCTGGGGGGAAAACTATGGCTACACCTTC. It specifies CASSLAWGENYGYTF. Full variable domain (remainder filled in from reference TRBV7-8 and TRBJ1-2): GAGVSQSPRYKVAKRGQDVALRCDPISGHVSLFWYQQALGQGPEFLTYFQNEAQLDKSGLPSDRFFAERPEGSVSTLKIQRTQQEDSAVYLCASSLAWGENYGYTFGSGTRLTVV.

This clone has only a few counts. CDR3 sequence reads: CASSQDRRTSKNEQFF. CDR3 DNA: TGCGCCAGCAGCCAAGACAGGCGGACTTCCAAGAATGAGCAGTTCTTC. The rearrangement uses TRBV4-1 and TRBJ2-1; a weak D match, TRBD2 (5 bases). Trimming removed 0 bases at V and 7 bases at J, with 16 bases between. This CDR3 is 16 amino acids long. Per germline, CDR1 MGHRA and CDR2 YSYEKL.

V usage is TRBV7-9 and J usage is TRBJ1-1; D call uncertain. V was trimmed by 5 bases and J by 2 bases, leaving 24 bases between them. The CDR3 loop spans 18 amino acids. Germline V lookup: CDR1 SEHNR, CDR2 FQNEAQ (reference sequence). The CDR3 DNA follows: TGTGCCAGCAGCGGACTCCGGGCCTCAAAAGAAAGAAACACTGAAGCTTTCTTT. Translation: CASSGLRASKERNTEAFF.

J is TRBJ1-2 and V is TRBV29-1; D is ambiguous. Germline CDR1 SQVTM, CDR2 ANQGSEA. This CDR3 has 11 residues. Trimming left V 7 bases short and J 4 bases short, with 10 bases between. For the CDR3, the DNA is TGCAGCGAGGGATTCCGCTATGGCTACACCTTC. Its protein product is CSEGFRYGYTF. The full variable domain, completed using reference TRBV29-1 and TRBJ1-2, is SAVISQKPSRDICQRGTSLTIQCQVDSQVTMMFWYRQQPGQSLTLIATANQGSEATYESGFVIDKFPISRPNLTFSTLTVSNMSPEDSSIYLCSEGFRYGYTFGSGTRLTVV.

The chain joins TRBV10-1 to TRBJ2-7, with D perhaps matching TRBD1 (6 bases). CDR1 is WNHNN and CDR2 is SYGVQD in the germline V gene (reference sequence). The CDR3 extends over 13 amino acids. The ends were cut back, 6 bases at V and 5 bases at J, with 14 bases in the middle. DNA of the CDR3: TGCGCCAGCAGCACAGGGAGTCGGCACGAGCAGTACTTC. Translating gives CASSTGSRHEQYF.

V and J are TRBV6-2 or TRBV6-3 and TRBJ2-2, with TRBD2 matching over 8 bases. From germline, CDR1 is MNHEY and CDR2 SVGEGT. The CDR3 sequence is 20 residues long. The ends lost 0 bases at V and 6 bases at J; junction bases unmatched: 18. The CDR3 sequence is CASSYSPFQRQREMAGELFF. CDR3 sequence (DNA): TGTGCCAGCAGTTACTCCCCCTTTCAGCGCCAGCGGGAGATGGCCGGGGAGCTGTTTTTT.

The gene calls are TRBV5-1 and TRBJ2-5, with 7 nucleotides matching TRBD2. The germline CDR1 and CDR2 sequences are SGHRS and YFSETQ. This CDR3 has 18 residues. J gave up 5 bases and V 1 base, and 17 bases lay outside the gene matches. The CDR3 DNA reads TGCGCCAGCAGCTTGTCCCCATTGGGCGGGAGTAGTGGGGAGACCCAGTACTTC. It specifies CASSLSPLGGSSGETQYF.

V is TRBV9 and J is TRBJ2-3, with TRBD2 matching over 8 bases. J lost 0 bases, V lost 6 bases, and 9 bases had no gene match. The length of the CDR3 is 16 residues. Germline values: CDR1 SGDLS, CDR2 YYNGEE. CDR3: CASNGLAGGSTDTQYF. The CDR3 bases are TGTGCCAGCAATGGACTAGCTGGTGGTAGCACAGATACGCAGTATTTT.

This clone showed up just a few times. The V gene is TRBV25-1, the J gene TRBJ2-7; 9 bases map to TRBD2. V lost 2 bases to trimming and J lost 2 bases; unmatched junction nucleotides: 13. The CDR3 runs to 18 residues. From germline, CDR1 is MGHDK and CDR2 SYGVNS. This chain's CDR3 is CASSEGTSWAARTYEQYV. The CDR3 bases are TGTGCCAGCAGTGAAGGGACTAGCTGGGCCGCAAGGACCTACGAGCAGTACGTC.

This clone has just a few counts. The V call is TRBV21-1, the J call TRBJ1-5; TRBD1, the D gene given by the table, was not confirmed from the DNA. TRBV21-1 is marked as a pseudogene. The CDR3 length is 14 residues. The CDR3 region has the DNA TGTGCCAGCAGTTGGACATTTAGCAATCAGCCCCAGCATTTT. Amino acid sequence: CASSWTFSNQPQHF.